A single sample is the source of the 2 T cell receptor beta chains below, sequenced in a study of T cell clonality in common variable immunodeficiency. Clones were sequenced by immunoSEQ multiplex PCR, and TCRdb holds only the in-frame ones, with some missing. The repertoire consists of some 38,000 clones, none detected only once. Sequences were obtained from peripheral blood mononuclear cells. The receptor set was obtained from a person aged 18 to 69 in good health.

There are many counts of this clone. At one boundary the junction diverges from the germline segment, which might be a read error. Read data end 3 residues before the CDR3 end; the end is taken from the germline J gene. The rearrangement links TRBV4-2 to TRBJ2-1; D may be TRBD2 (6 bases). The CDR3 has 17 residues. From germline, CDR1 is LGHNA and CDR2 YNFKEQ. CDR3 sequence: CASSQGSAASVYNEQFF. The DNA read from the CDR3 is TGCGCCAGCAGCCAAGGGTCGGCGGCTAGCGTTTACAATGAG.

This clone has a count of ten or more. Sequencing ends 3 residues short of the CDR3 end; the germline J gene provides the rest. The chain joins TRBV29-1 to TRBJ2-2; 8 nucleotides agree with TRBD2. The CDR3 is 12 residues long. Germline lookup yields CDR1 SQVTM and CDR2 ANQGSEA. This chain's CDR3 is CTGGGNTGELFF. The part of the CDR3 DNA that was read is TGCACCGGGGGGGGGAACACCGGGGAG.